This T cell receptor beta chain comes out of a study of cytomegalovirus exposure and HLA in healthy donors. Whole-study results and caveats: Later on, an analysis found that several of the most significant clusters appeared to be linked to common viral pathogens, which included parvovirus B19. According to the study, roughly 180 TCR beta chains were cytomegalovirus-associated. Per a later analysis, under 20,000 TCR beta sequences showed association with HLA alleles at 0.05 false discovery rate.

The CDR3 loop spans 14 amino acids. The germline CDR1 and CDR2 sequences are SGHTA and FQGNSA. With 5 bases removed from V and 2 bases from J, the gap between germline ends came to 13 bases. The table lists this clone with a few counts. Its antigen is unidentified. The PCR was carried out with 60 Vbeta primers and 13 Jbeta primers. Per the study methods: Unique TCR beta chains numbered approximately 80 million in a later analysis, with around 10 million shared. Clones were read by immunoSEQ multiplex PCR, and TCRdb kept only the in-frame ones, dropping some. V and J calls and clone size are as listed in that table; D and trimming were resolved from the DNA. The sample includes about 130,000 clones, approximately 17% of them seen just once.

This receptor was taken from a female donor in good health and CMV-seropositive. Source material: PBMCs. This chain joins TRBV7-2 and TRBJ2-7; perhaps TRBD1 as D (5 bases). The CDR3 coding sequence is TGTGCCAGCAGCCTCGACAGACGCACCTACGAGCAGTACTTC. This sequence encodes CASSLDRRTYEQYF.